The next 20 T cell receptor beta chains were all read from a single sample in a study of chemoradiotherapy in HPV16-positive cancers (dated by TCRdb to between 2021 and 2024). Libraries came from the immunoSEQ multiplex PCR assay. What TCRdb holds here is the immuneACCESS table cut down to in-frame rearrangements. Part of the clones is not present; checked against another copy, under half of the missing clones reflect an unresolved V gene, and the others are unexplained. The sample has around 2,000 clones on record, about nine tenths of them singletons. The ten largest clonotypes hold about 5% of the sample. The sample here was tumor tissue, taken from a patient who underwent chemoradiotherapy. These receptors were obtained from a human donor with HPV-associated anogenital cancer.

Here the CDR3 reads CASFRAGGPLLTDTQYF. The CDR3 nucleotides are TGTGCCTCCTTTCGGGCGGGGGGGCCACTACTAACAGATACGCAGTATTTT. The J gene is TRBJ2-3, the V gene TRBV2; 9 positions match TRBD2. CDR3 length: 17 residues. Germline CDR1 and CDR2: SNHLY and FYNNEI. J gave up 3 bases and V 11 bases, and 18 bases lay outside the gene matches.

This chain uses TRBV18 with TRBJ2-5; D remains unclear. The germline CDR1 and CDR2 sequences are KGHSH and LQKENI. With 3 bases removed from V and 5 bases from J, the gap between germline ends came to 13 bases. The CDR3 extends over 14 amino acids. The CDR3 DNA sequence: TGTGCCAGCTCACCCACCGCGACGGGTGAGACCCAGTACTTC. This codes for CASSPTATGETQYF.

The chain is built from TRBV4-2 and TRBJ2-1, with a weak D call TRBD1 (6 bases). CDR1 and CDR2 (germline): LGHNA, YNFKEQ. Trimming shortened V by 4 bases and J by 9 bases, and 22 bases separated the two germline ends. The CDR3 has 16 amino acids. As DNA, the CDR3 is TGTGCCAGCAGCCCCATACAGGGTAAAGGCGAGGTTGAGCAGTTCTTC. Encoded protein: CASSPIQGKGEVEQFF.

This rearrangement joins TRBV11-2 to TRBJ1-6; TRBD1 agrees at 7 bases. The germline V gene has CDR1 SGHAT and CDR2 FQNNGV. V trimming: 0 bases; J trimming: 4 bases; junction bases outside the gene matches: 9. The CDR3 extends over 18 amino acids. CDR3 in DNA: TGTGCCAGCAGCTTAGATCACGGGGGACAGACTTATAATTCACCCCTCCACTTT. Its protein product is CASSLDHGGQTYNSPLHF.

This sequence joins TRBV30 and TRBJ1-2; no reliable D call. V lost 4 bases and J lost 8, with 14 bases in between. CDR3 length: 12 amino acids. Germline V CDR1 and CDR2: GTSNPN, SVGIG (reference sequence). The CDR3 protein is CAWKKGFLGYTF. The CDR3 coding sequence is TGTGCCTGGAAGAAAGGGTTCCTCGGCTACACCTTC.

The V call is TRBV6-5, the J call TRBJ1-5, with no clear D. V lost 6 bases, J lost 5 bases, and 8 bases lay in between. Germline V gene sequence: CDR1 MNHEY, CDR2 SVGAGI. This CDR3 contains 12 residues. The CDR3 DNA follows: TGTGCCAGCAGGTCCGGGGATCAGCCCCAGCATTTT. Residues: CASRSGDQPQHF.

This sequence joins TRBV5-1 and TRBJ2-3, with D possibly TRBD2 on 5 matching bases. Germline V gene lookup returns CDR1 SGHRS and CDR2 YFSETQ. Trimming took off 0 bases at V and 2 bases at J, with 10 bases between the two ends. The CDR3 length is 15 residues. In DNA form, the CDR3 reads TGCGCCAGCAGCTTGGACCCGGGAAACACAGATACGCAGTATTTT. Its protein product is CASSLDPGNTDTQYF.

This clone was picked up a small number of times. The rearrangement links TRBV4-2 to TRBJ2-3; 8 bases line up with TRBD2. The CDR3 length is 16 residues. Germline-derived CDR1 and CDR2 are LGHNA and YNFKEQ. Losses at the gene ends were 0 bases for V and 2 bases for J; bases not matched to a gene: 4. This CDR3 reads CASSQDPGGATDTQYF. CDR3 sequence (DNA): TGTGCCAGCAGCCAAGATCCGGGGGGGGCCACAGATACGCAGTATTTT.

J is TRBJ2-1 and V is TRBV6-6; 8 nucleotides line up with TRBD2. Per germline, CDR1 MNHNY and CDR2 SVGAGI (reference sequence). The CDR3 loop spans 16 amino acids. V was clipped by 2 bases and J by 10 bases; unmatched bases: 13. CDR3 nucleotide sequence: TGTGCCAGCAGTTACCAGACTAGCGAGAGGACCCGAGAGCAGTTCTTC. Residues: CASSYQTSERTREQFF.

V is TRBV7-2 and J is TRBJ1-5; 11 bases map to TRBD1. The germline V gene has CDR1 SGHTA and CDR2 FQGNSA. The J segment lost 6 bases and the V segment lost 5 bases, leaving 6 bases of the junction unmatched. This CDR3 is built from 15 residues. CDR3 nucleotide sequence: TGTGCCAGCAGCACTCGGACAGGGGGCGGTCAGCCCCAGCATTTT. It encodes CASSTRTGGGQPQHF.

This clone was detected only a few times. The rearrangement links TRBV4-1 to TRBJ2-5; 8 bases fit TRBD2. Germline V gene sequence: CDR1 MGHRA, CDR2 YSYEKL. The CDR3 is 18 residues long. V shed 0 bases and J 2 bases; nucleotides not matched to a gene: 11. CDR3 residues: CASSQDGSAGGGQETQYF. CDR3 bases: TGCGCCAGCAGCCAAGATGGATCCGCGGGAGGAGGGCAAGAGACCCAGTACTTC.

The chain uses TRBV7-2 and TRBJ1-3, with D possibly TRBD1 on 6 matching bases. Germline V gene data show CDR1 as SGHTA and CDR2 as FQGNSA. Trimming took off 5 bases at V and 1 base at J, with 15 bases between the two ends. The CDR3 has 16 amino acids. The CDR3 region is CASSPTGGRSGNTIYF. In DNA form, the CDR3 reads TGTGCCAGCAGCCCTACCGGGGGGCGTTCTGGAAACACCATATATTTT.

The chain is built from TRBV7-2 and TRBJ2-7, with TRBD2 matching 9 bases. The CDR3 length is 14 residues. Germline lookup yields CDR1 SGHTA and CDR2 FQGNSA. V trimming: 2 bases; J trimming: 7 bases; junction bases outside the gene matches: 6. The CDR3 region has the DNA TGTGCCAGCAGCTTAATCAGCGGGGGGTGGGAGCAGTACGTC. Its translation is CASSLISGGWEQYV.

The genes are TRBV18 and TRBJ2-3; 13 nucleotides agree with TRBD2. The V segment lost 3 bases and the J segment 4 bases; nucleotides outside the gene matches: 7. The CDR3 has 17 amino acids. Germline V lookup: CDR1 KGHSH, CDR2 LQKENI. The CDR3 coding sequence is TGTGCCAGCTCACCCATACTAGCGGGGGGGCCTGCAGATACGCAGTATTTT. This gives the protein CASSPILAGGPADTQYF.

The J gene is TRBJ1-1, the V gene TRBV7-8, with unresolved D. The germline CDR1 and CDR2 sequences are SGHVS and FQNEAQ. Trimming took 1 base from V and 3 from J, leaving 3 bases between them. There are 12 residues in the CDR3. CDR3 region: CASSLDYTEAFF. The CDR3 DNA sequence: TGTGCCAGCAGCTTAGACTACACTGAAGCTTTCTTT. The entire variable domain, with the rest obtained from reference TRBV7-8 and TRBJ1-1, is as follows: GAGVSQSPRYKVAKRGQDVALRCDPISGHVSLFWYQQALGQGPEFLTYFQNEAQLDKSGLPSDRFFAERPEGSVSTLKIQRTQQEDSAVYLCASSLDYTEAFFGQGTRLTVV.

CDR3 amino acids: CASSRVTEYTEAFF. CDR3 nucleotide sequence: TGTGCCAGCAGCCGCGTAACAGAATACACTGAAGCTTTCTTT. The chain combines TRBV7-6 with TRBJ1-1; unclear D gene. This CDR3 comprises 14 residues. The germline V gene encodes CDR1 SGHVS and CDR2 FNYEAQ. V lost 5 bases, J lost 3 bases, and 13 bases lay in between. Full variable domain (remainder filled in from reference TRBV7-6 and TRBJ1-1): GAGVSQSPRYKVTKRGQDVALRCDPISGHVSLYWYRQALGQGPEFLTYFNYEAQQDKSGLPNDRFSAERPEGSISTLTIQRTEQRDSAMYRCASSRVTEYTEAFFGQGTRLTVV.

In nucleotides, the CDR3 is TGCGCCAGCAGCCAAGAACAGGGTTCCTACGAGCAGTACTTC. This sequence encodes CASSQEQGSYEQYF. V and J are TRBV4-3 and TRBJ2-7, with a tentative D call TRBD1 (6 bases). The V end was cut by 0 bases, the J end by 1 base, with 7 bases between. In germline, CDR1 is LGHNA, CDR2 YSLEER. The length of the CDR3 is 14 residues.

The rearrangement uses TRBV6-1 and TRBJ2-7, with D possibly TRBD2 on 5 matching bases. The germline CDR1 and CDR2 sequences are MNHNS and SASEGT. The V gene lost 6 bases and the J gene lost 5 bases, with 11 bases spanning the gap. This CDR3 has 12 residues. CDR3 in amino acids: CASSRGMDEQYF. In DNA form, the CDR3 reads TGTGCCAGCAGCCGAGGGATGGACGAGCAGTACTTC.

V usage is TRBV5-5 and J usage is TRBJ1-5; the D is unclear. The CDR3 length is 16 residues. Germline V lookup: CDR1 SGHKS, CDR2 YYEKEE (reference sequence). V shed 2 bases and J shed 2 bases, with 14 bases lying between them. CDR3 bases: TGTGCCAGCAGCTTAATAGCCCAGGTACGCAATCAGCCCCAGCATTTT. The encoded protein is CASSLIAQVRNQPQHF.

The chain uses TRBV6-1 and TRBJ2-1, with TRBD2 identical over 16 bases. Germline loops: CDR1 MNHNS, CDR2 SASEGT. The CDR3 covers 17 residues. The trim removed 5 bases at V and 10 bases at J, leaving 11 bases unmatched. The CDR3 DNA follows: TGTGCCAGCAGTCAAGGGGGACTAGCGGGAGGGCTAGGGGAGCAGTTCTTC. It specifies CASSQGGLAGGLGEQFF.